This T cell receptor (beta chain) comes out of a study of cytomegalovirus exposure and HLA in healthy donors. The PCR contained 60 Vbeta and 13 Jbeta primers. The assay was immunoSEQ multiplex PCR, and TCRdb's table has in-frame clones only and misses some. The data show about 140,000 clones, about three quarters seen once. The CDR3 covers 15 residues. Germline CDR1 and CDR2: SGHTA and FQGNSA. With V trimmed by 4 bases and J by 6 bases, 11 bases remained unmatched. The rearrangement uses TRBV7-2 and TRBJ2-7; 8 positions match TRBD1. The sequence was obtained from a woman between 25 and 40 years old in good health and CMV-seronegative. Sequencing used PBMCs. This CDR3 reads CASSSIDRGRGEQYF. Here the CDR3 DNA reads TGTGCCAGCAGCTCCATCGACAGGGGACGAGGCGAGCAGTACTTC.